This T cell receptor beta chain was sequenced during a study of cytomegalovirus exposure and HLA in healthy donors. Whole-study context: Later analysis reported that the roughly 120 validation repertoires shared the platform of the 500 to 850 first-cohort repertoires.

TCRdb's table, derived via immunoSEQ multiplex PCR, lists solely in-frame clones and lacks some. This sample has about 78,000 clones, with 90% to 96% found just once. V was trimmed by 4 bases and J by 4 bases, leaving 7 bases between them. The germline V gene has CDR1 SGHDT and CDR2 YYEEEE. This CDR3 is built from 12 residues. Comment on this clone: The antigen is undetermined.

Study results and limitations: In vitro testing confirmed a few CMV-associated chains as specific for CMV antigens. Among TCR beta chains, those listed as cytomegalovirus-associated numbered roughly 150.

The genes are TRBV5-6 and TRBJ2-3; no clear D gene. The sequence derives from a man aged 18 to 29 in good health and CMV-seropositive. The sequenced material came from PBMCs. The CDR3 DNA follows: TGTGCCAGCAGCACGGTAGCAGATACGCAGTATTTT. Translation: CASSTVADTQYF.